The 26 T cell receptor beta chains below were found in one sample sequenced in a study of blood T cell repertoires in COVID-19. Method: immunoSEQ multiplex PCR; TCRdb's copy keeps in-frame clones and lacks some. The table has 150,000 to 200,000 clones, roughly 80% seen once. The specimen was peripheral blood. These TCRs come from a man between 60 and 75 years old with active or convalescent COVID-19.

This rearrangement joins TRBV5-1 to TRBJ1-4; 9 nucleotides match TRBD1. Germline loops: CDR1 SGHRS, CDR2 YFSETQ. The V segment lost 4 bases and the J segment 8 bases; nucleotides outside the gene matches: 6. CDR3 length: 14 amino acids. CDR3 in amino acids: CASSPGTGTEKLFF. Here the CDR3 DNA reads TGCGCCAGCAGCCCCGGGACAGGGACCGAAAAACTGTTTTTT.

The V call is TRBV10-3, the J call TRBJ2-5; 10 bases fit TRBD2. Germline V CDR1 and CDR2: ENHRY, SYGVKD. The CDR3 is 15 amino acids. The V segment lost 0 bases and the J segment 5 bases; nucleotides outside the gene matches: 3. CDR3 sequence (DNA): TGTGCCATCAGTGAGTCGTCTAGCGGGAGTGAGACCCAGTACTTC. Translated, it gives CAISESSSGSETQYF.

The V gene is TRBV11-1, the J gene TRBJ2-3, with 7 bases aligning to TRBD1. The CDR3 consists of 15 residues. With V trimmed by 2 bases and J by 3 bases, 5 bases remained unmatched. CDR1 is SGHAT and CDR2 is FQDESV in the germline V gene (reference sequence). CDR3 DNA: TGTGCCAGCAGCTTACGTGCGGACAGGACAGATACGCAGTATTTT. Translated: CASSLRADRTDTQYF.

The rearrangement uses TRBV5-6 and TRBJ2-3, with TRBD1 matching 7 bases. The V and J ends lost 4 bases and 1 base, in that order; junction bases with no gene match: 12. Germline loops: CDR1 SGHDT, CDR2 YYEEEE. This CDR3 contains 17 residues. The CDR3: CASSDVGAGGGTDTQYF. DNA for the CDR3: TGTGCCAGCAGCGATGTGGGCGCAGGGGGAGGCACAGATACGCAGTATTTT.

A few counts support this clone. The same CDR3 can be traced to other DNA sequences in this sample. The gene calls are TRBV7-2 and TRBJ1-5; D gene unclear. CDR1 is SGHTA and CDR2 is FQGNSA in the germline V gene. The CDR3 has 15 amino acids. Trimming pared 3 bases from V and 3 bases from J, leaving 12 bases between. The CDR3 loop reads CASSLGSRDNQPQHF. The CDR3 bases are TGTGCCAGCAGCTTGGGGTCTCGGGACAATCAGCCCCAGCATTTT.

The chain employs TRBV6-5 and TRBJ2-3; a weak D match, TRBD1 (5 bases). CDR3 length: 13 amino acids. Germline V gene lookup returns CDR1 MNHEY and CDR2 SVGAGI. The V gene lost 6 bases and the J gene lost 6 bases, with 13 bases spanning the gap. The CDR3 spells CASSGRARDTQYF. DNA of the CDR3: TGTGCCAGCAGCGGCAGGGCGAGGGATACGCAGTATTTT.

Regarding this clone: The limits of the CDR3 on the DNA are not certain, so only TCRdb's listed CDR3 is given. The V call is TRBV21-1, the J call TRBJ1-5; TRBD1 reflects the table's D call only, with no check against the DNA. TRBV21-1 has pseudogene status. From its first to its last residue, the CDR3 has 19 amino acids. CDR3 in amino acids: CASSKVGQGALYSNQPQHF.

The sample holds one count of this clone. The chain employs TRBV30 and TRBJ2-5; 7 nucleotides align to TRBD1. Looked up from germline, CDR1 is GTSNPN and CDR2 is SVGIG (reference sequence). The CDR3 is 16 amino acids. V shed 2 bases and J 4 bases; nucleotides not matched to a gene: 13. CDR3 loop: CAWSQTGNLVRETQYF. The CDR3 DNA reads as TGTGCCTGGAGTCAGACAGGGAATTTGGTCCGAGAGACCCAGTACTTC.

The V and J genes are TRBV5-1 and TRBJ1-2; TRBD1 matches 7 bases. The CDR3 runs to 12 residues. Germline assignment: CDR1 SGHRS and CDR2 YFSETQ. The V gene end was trimmed by 9 bases and the J gene end by 4 bases; junction bases not matched to a gene: 6. CDR3 sequence reads: CAIRDSAYGYTF. As DNA, the CDR3 is TGCGCCATCCGGGACAGTGCCTATGGCTACACCTTC.

This sequence joins TRBV6-5 and TRBJ2-1, with D perhaps matching TRBD2 (6 bases). Trimming pared 5 bases from V and 3 bases from J, leaving 14 bases between. CDR3 length: 15 residues. CDR1 is MNHEY and CDR2 is SVGAGI in the germline V gene. Written as DNA, the CDR3 is TGTGCCAGCAGTCGCGGGGCTAGGGACTACAATGAGCAGTTCTTC. This translates into CASSRGARDYNEQFF.

The V gene is TRBV2, the J gene TRBJ1-2; perhaps TRBD1 as D (6 bases). The germline V gene has CDR1 SNHLY and CDR2 FYNNEI. V was pared by 2 bases and J by 7 bases, with 17 bases between. The CDR3 runs to 15 residues. CDR3 in amino acids: CASSERVGASSGYTF. The CDR3 coding sequence is TGTGCCAGCAGTGAAAGGGTGGGGGCTTCTTCTGGCTACACCTTC.

The chain recombines TRBV4-1 with TRBJ2-7; 14 nucleotides line up with TRBD2. V was pared by 4 bases and J by 4 bases, with 9 bases of the junction left unmatched. Germline V gene data show CDR1 as MGHRA and CDR2 as YSYEKL. The CDR3 spans 17 residues. CDR3 DNA: TGCGCCAGCAGCCGGATAGGGACTAGCGGGAGAATGTACGAGCAGTACTTC. Protein: CASSRIGTSGRMYEQYF.

The chain's CDR3 is CASRKEGSTEAFF. The CDR3 bases are TGTGCCAGCAGGAAGGAGGGATCCACTGAAGCTTTCTTT. The chain recombines TRBV2 with TRBJ1-1; no clear D. Trimming removed 6 bases from V and 4 bases from J, with 12 bases in between. Germline CDR1 reads SNHLY; CDR2 reads FYNNEI. CDR3 length: 13 residues.

This rearrangement joins TRBV28 to TRBJ1-5, with TRBD1 matching 10 bases. V shed 6 bases and J 11 bases; nucleotides not matched to a gene: 10. CDR3 length equals 14 residues. Germline CDR1 is MDHEN and CDR2 is SYDVKM. CDR3 DNA: TGTGCCAGCAGCACGGGGACAGGGGCAAGGGCCCAGCATTTT. Translating gives CASSTGTGARAQHF. The variable domain in full, with the rest retrieved from reference TRBV28 and TRBJ1-5, is DVKVTQSSRYLVKRTGEKVFLECVQDMDHENMFWYRQDPGLGLRLIYFSYDVKMKEKGDIPEGYSVSREKKERFSLILESASTNQTSMYLCASSTGTGARAQHFGDGTRLSIL.

This rearrangement joins TRBV6-4 to TRBJ2-2, with D unclear. The V end was cut by 4 bases, the J end by 5 bases, with 8 bases between. The CDR3 has 13 amino acids. Germline V gene data show CDR1 as MRHNA and CDR2 as SNTAGT. This chain's CDR3 is CASSAAPTGELFF. The CDR3 nucleotides read TGTGCCAGCAGTGCAGCGCCAACCGGGGAGCTGTTTTTT.

This clone occurred many times. Additional DNA sequences in this sample encode the identical CDR3. This chain uses TRBV7-2 with TRBJ1-5; D is undetermined. Germline V gives CDR1 SGHTA, CDR2 FQGNSA. Trimming took 2 bases from V and 2 from J, leaving 10 bases between them. The CDR3 length is 15 residues. This chain's CDR3 is CASSLRGGGNQPQHF. The CDR3 nucleotides read TGTGCCAGCAGCTTACGGGGAGGAGGCAATCAGCCCCAGCATTTT. The variable domain in full, completed from reference TRBV7-2 and TRBJ1-5, reads GAGVSQSPSNKVTEKGKDVELRCDPISGHTALYWYRQSLGQGLEFLIYFQGNSAPDKSGLPSDRFSAERTGGSVSTLTIQRTQQEDSAVYLCASSLRGGGNQPQHFGDGTRLSIL.

This chain connects TRBV4-3 to TRBJ2-7; no clear D gene. V was shortened by 8 bases and J by 4 bases, with 18 bases between the two germline ends. Germline lookup yields CDR1 LGHNA and CDR2 YSLEER. This CDR3 contains 14 residues. The CDR3 reads CASSLTPNSYEQYF. As DNA, the CDR3 is TGCGCCAGCTCTCTAACACCGAACAGTTACGAGCAGTACTTC.

The rearrangement uses TRBV7-9 and TRBJ2-7; 13 bases map to TRBD2. Germline loops: CDR1 SEHNR, CDR2 FQNEAQ (reference sequence). V lost 4 bases, J lost 5 bases, and 11 bases stayed unmatched. The CDR3 runs 17 residues. The CDR3 sequence is CASSYYSGLAGVDEQYF. CDR3 nucleotide sequence: TGTGCCAGCAGCTACTACTCAGGACTAGCGGGAGTCGACGAGCAGTACTTC.

The chain carries TRBV11-2 and TRBJ2-1; TRBD1 aligns across 7 bases. The CDR3 loop spans 15 amino acids. The V segment lost 0 bases and the J segment 6 bases; nucleotides outside the gene matches: 5. Germline lookup yields CDR1 SGHAT and CDR2 FQNNGV. The CDR3 region is CASSLEGQKTNEQFF. The CDR3 region has the DNA TGTGCCAGCAGCTTAGAGGGACAGAAAACCAATGAGCAGTTCTTC.

CDR3: CASSEQFQTYEQYF. DNA of the CDR3: TGTGCCAGCAGTGAACAGTTCCAAACCTACGAGCAGTACTTC. The V and J genes are TRBV6-1 and TRBJ2-7; no clear D gene. The CDR3 sequence is 14 residues long. Germline values: CDR1 MNHNS, CDR2 SASEGT. The germline V and J ends were trimmed by 2 bases and 2 bases, with 10 bases remaining between them.

As concerns this clone: Other DNA variants within this sample encode the same CDR3. J is TRBJ1-2 and V is TRBV7-3; perhaps TRBD1 as D (5 bases). V shed 6 bases and J shed 3 bases, with 11 bases lying between them. The CDR3 is 13 residues long. The germline gives CDR1 SGHTA, CDR2 FQGTGA. The DNA of the CDR3 is TGTGCCAGCAGTCCCGACAGAGACTATGGCTACACCTTC. Translating gives CASSPDRDYGYTF.

The J gene is TRBJ1-1, the V gene TRBV4-3; 9 positions match TRBD1. The CDR3 totals 14 residues. V was pared by 0 bases and J by 5 bases, with 1 base of the junction left unmatched. Germline-derived CDR1 and CDR2 are LGHNA and YSLEER. DNA of the CDR3: TGCGCCAGCAGCCAAGAGGACAGGGGAACTGAAGCTTTCTTT. This encodes CASSQEDRGTEAFF.

This sequence joins TRBV14 and TRBJ2-7, with D possibly TRBD2 on 6 matching bases. This CDR3 is 14 amino acids long. From germline, CDR1 is SGHDN and CDR2 FVKESK. Trimming left V 2 bases short and J 6 bases short, with 14 bases between. As DNA, the CDR3 is TGTGCCAGCAGCCAATTAACGGGAGCTTTCGAGCAGTACTTC. It encodes CASSQLTGAFEQYF. Full variable domain (missing parts from reference TRBV14 and TRBJ2-7): EAGVTQFPSHSVIEKGQTVTLRCDPISGHDNLYWYRRVMGKEIKFLLHFVKESKQDESGMPNNRFLAERTGGTYSTLKVQPAELEDSGVYFCASSQLTGAFEQYFGPGTRLTVT.

This sequence joins TRBV6-2 or TRBV6-3 and TRBJ1-5; D might be TRBD1 (5 bases). Per the germline V gene, CDR1 is MNHEY and CDR2 is SVGEGT. The CDR3 length is 14 residues. V was pared by 2 bases and J by 4 bases, with 9 bases between. For the CDR3, the DNA is TGTGCCAGCAGTTACGGGGCAGGTAATCAGCCCCAGCATTTT. It encodes CASSYGAGNQPQHF.

The V and J genes are TRBV5-1 and TRBJ2-7; perhaps TRBD1 as D (6 bases). This CDR3 has 14 amino acids. Germline assignment: CDR1 SGHRS and CDR2 YFSETQ. V lost 1 base and J 3 bases, leaving 11 bases between the germline ends. The CDR3, as DNA: TGCGCCAGCAGCTTGAACCCGGGACACTACGAGCAGTACTTC. It specifies CASSLNPGHYEQYF.

The chain employs TRBV28 and TRBJ2-7; D perhaps matches TRBD2 (6 bases). Trimming removed 7 bases from V and 6 bases from J, with 16 bases in between. The CDR3 length is 13 residues. The V gene's germline CDR1 is MDHEN and CDR2 SYDVKM. CDR3 loop: CASTPGDFREQYF. DNA for the CDR3: TGTGCCAGCACCCCCGGGGACTTTCGCGAGCAGTACTTC.